The sequence of this TCR beta chain was determined in a study of post-analysis software for immune sequencing data. Whole-study findings and limits: Controls showed lower frequencies than patients for a few TRBV segments, and TRBV5-6, TRBV5-1 and TRBV20-1 were among these. Among multiple sclerosis patients, normalized Chao1 diversity was significantly below that of controls.

The CDR3 runs 14 residues. V was trimmed by 4 bases and J by 7 bases, leaving 16 bases between them. The germline V gene has CDR1 SEHNR and CDR2 FQNEAQ (reference sequence). Presence of unique molecular identifiers characterized the TCR beta cDNA libraries. When about 0.95 to 10 million T cells were used, they gave about 550,000 cDNA molecules. TCRdb reanalysed the PCR reads using MiXCR and keeps one entry per CDR3 protein. The sample includes roughly 410,000 distinct CDR3 sequences, about a third of them seen just once. The count of this clonotype is one. Antigen unknown. This sequence joins TRBV7-9 and TRBJ1-2; D is unresolved. The sample was blood. This receptor was identified in a girl aged 5 to 17 with multiple sclerosis. CDR3 nucleotides: TGTGCCAGCAGCTACGTACCGTCCTGGGGTGGCTACACCTTC. Translated, it gives CASSYVPSWGGYTF.